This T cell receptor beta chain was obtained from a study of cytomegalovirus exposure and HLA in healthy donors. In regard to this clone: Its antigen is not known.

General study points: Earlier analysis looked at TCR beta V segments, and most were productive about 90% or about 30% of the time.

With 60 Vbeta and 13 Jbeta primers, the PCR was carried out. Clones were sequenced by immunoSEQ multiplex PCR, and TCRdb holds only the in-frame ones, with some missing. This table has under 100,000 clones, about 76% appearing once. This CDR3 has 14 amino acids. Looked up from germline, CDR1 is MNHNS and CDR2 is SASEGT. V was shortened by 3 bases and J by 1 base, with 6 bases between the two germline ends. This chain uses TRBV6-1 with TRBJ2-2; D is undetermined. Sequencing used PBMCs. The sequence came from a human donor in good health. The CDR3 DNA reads TGTGCCAGCAGTGAGGCAGAGAACACCGGGGAGCTGTTTTTT. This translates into CASSEAENTGELFF.